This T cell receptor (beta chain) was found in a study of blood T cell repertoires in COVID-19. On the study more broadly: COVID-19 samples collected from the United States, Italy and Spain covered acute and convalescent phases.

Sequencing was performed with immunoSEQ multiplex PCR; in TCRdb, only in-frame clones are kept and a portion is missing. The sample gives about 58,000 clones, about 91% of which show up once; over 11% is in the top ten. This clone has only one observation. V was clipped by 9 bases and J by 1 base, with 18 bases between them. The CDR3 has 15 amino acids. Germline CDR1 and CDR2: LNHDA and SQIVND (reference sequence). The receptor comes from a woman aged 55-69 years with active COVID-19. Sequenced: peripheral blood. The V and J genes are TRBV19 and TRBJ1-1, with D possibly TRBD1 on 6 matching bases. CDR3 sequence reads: CASLPGGRGNTEAFF. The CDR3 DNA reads TGTGCCAGCCTCCCCGGGGGGCGCGGGAACACTGAAGCTTTCTTT.